This T cell receptor beta chain originates from a study of CD8 T cells in ankylosing spondylitis. With regard to this clonotype: Its antigen remains unknown.

Germline loops: CDR1 SQVTM, CDR2 ANQGSEA. V lost 2 bases and J lost 2, with 12 bases in between. The CDR3 consists of 14 residues. MiXCR was run by TCRdb on the 5' RACE reads, yielding one entry per CDR3 protein. The sample lists about 500,000 distinct CDR3 sequences; approximately 11% were seen once. Overall study results and limits: Blood from ankylosing spondylitis patients appeared to carry a characteristic roughly eight-variant TCR beta motif.

The source is a male donor with ankylosing spondylitis. The V call is TRBV29-1, the J call TRBJ1-2, with D possibly being TRBD1 (5 bases). Sequencing was carried out using blood, either unsorted or a sorted T cell fraction (not recorded which). The CDR3 here is CSVERRDLNYGYTF. For the CDR3, the DNA is TGCAGCGTTGAACGCAGGGATCTCAACTATGGCTACACCTTC.